This section outlines one T cell receptor beta chain sequence together with its context. Its cognate antigen has yet to be identified. No per-base quality is available; no much larger clone lies one base away. The donors were healthy, HIV-negative adults who had no recently reported acute infections or vaccinations. Every donor was a Caucasian adult living in Nashville, Tennessee, USA. CD4+ T cells were enriched by magnetic negative selection, after which naive cells were positively selected on CD45RA and the negative fraction was taken as the memory subset. Blood was obtained by leukapheresis, after which PBMCs were separated by Ficoll-Histopaque density gradient centrifugation and cryopreserved in liquid nitrogen vapor phase. Purity and quantity of every magnetically sorted T cell population were checked by analytical flow cytometry. Each sorted fraction had its genomic DNA isolated and then quantified by UV absorbance on a Nanodrop 2000c.

This sample was taken from a study of shared clonotypes between healthy human individuals (TCRdb year 2020). Regarding the research as a whole: Three men and a couple of women, aged 18 to 49 years, made up the cohort. For each donor, CD4 naive and CD4 memory were each given three plates, CD8 naive was given two plates, and CD8 memory was given one plate. To estimate repertoire size and how much clonotype sharing occurs between individuals, the study deeply sequenced the blood TCR repertoires of several healthy adults. To increase sequencing depth and limit assay-specific biases, TCR repertoire library preparation and sequencing were carried out by different laboratories using diverse techniques. Leukapheresis yielded between about 0.94 and 8.9 billion PBMCs per donor. Broader findings and caveats from the paper: Naive subsets generally had larger estimated clonotype richness than memory subsets. Compared with non-shared clonotypes, clonotypes shared by all four sorted-subset donors had higher generation probabilities. Based on pairwise subsampling, the degree of clonotype sharing among donors was expected to be affected by sequencing depth. Sampling was restricted to blood, and TCR repertoires in tissues likely differ from the TCR repertoires found in blood. Because the study included a small number of donors, the genetic and exposure-history diversity represented was limited. Sharing across several donors was observed for roughly 5% of naive CD4, over 3% of naive CD8, 2.3% of memory CD4, and about 0.4% of memory CD8 clonotypes. Incomplete sequencing was indicated by rarefaction of sorted-subset datasets, despite the large sequencing depth.

The CDR1 and CDR2 encoded by the germline V gene (reference sequence) are LNHDA and SQIVND. Reading from cysteine to phenylalanine, the CDR3 counts 14 amino acids. Only the CDR3 DNA is retained, 42 bases long and in frame from the first base. Ends trimmed: V by 8 bases, J by 4 bases; bases unmatched to a gene: 7. Using the deep immunoSEQ assay, multiplex PCR amplified TCR CDR3 regions from genomic DNA. Extracted genomic DNA from each cell subset was distributed evenly across all wells of several immunoSEQ 96-well plates, and each plate was treated as a replicate. For sorted subsets, about 0.2 ug genomic DNA, equal to tens of thousands of T cell genomes, was loaded into each replicate PCR. The purified libraries were quantified using a Qubit 3.0 fluorometer, sized with a Bioanalyzer 2100, and then quantified again using the KAPA Library Quantification kit. Every immunoSEQ 96-well plate was sequenced on a dedicated single-read 150-cycle Illumina NextSeq 550 flow cell. As for how the authors treated the data: Because the immunoSEQ output held only junctional sequences and lacked quality scores, the filtering could not match the filtering applied to full-length reads. Sequences were annotated with PyIR, a Python wrapper for IgBLAST v1.9, using IMGT germline references to assign V/J genes and CDR3. Reads were removed for weak V/J assignments (E-value above 1e-6), missing CDR3, stop codons, out-of-frame junctions, or ambiguous translated residues. V3J clonotypes were defined as sequences sharing an identical inferred V gene, J gene, and CDR3 amino acid sequence. Percentage overlap between repertoires was calculated by dividing the number of shared unique clonotypes by the size of the smaller repertoire. Repertoire richness was assessed with RTK rarefaction, the Chao1 estimator, and Recon v2.1 estimates of unobserved clonotypes. Generation probabilities were computed with OLGA for all TCRbeta clonotypes obtained by the gDNA method from a few donors. The table comes from immuneACCESS by way of TCRdb, which keeps in-frame sequences with V and J called. Part of the clones is missing from these tables; in studies checked, under half for an unresolved V gene and the rest for unknown reasons. D and trimming come from the DNA, and the V and J calls and clone size come from that table. This sample has more than 2 million clones in its table, and 90% to 97% of those were observed once. Jointly, the top ten make up less than 0.15% of the sample.

The chain couples TRBV19 to TRBJ1-4, and 7 bases in between align with TRBD1. The receptor's source is a man aged 18 to 35 in good health. Sequenced: naive CD4+ T cells sorted from blood. Taken with the paper, the label for cell subset or site translates to: CD45RA+ positively selected. At the DNA level, the sequence is TGTGCCAGTTACTCGGGACAGATTAATGAAAAACTGTTTTTT. Its protein product is CASYSGQINEKLFF.